Sequencing of this TCR beta chain was carried out in a study of T-cell reconstitution after alpha-beta-depleted transplantation in children. Unique molecular identifiers were incorporated when the TCRbeta library was constructed. TCRdb itself ran the PCR reads through MiXCR, one entry per CDR3 protein. The table lists under 450,000 distinct CDR3 sequences, roughly 15% of them singletons, with 3.5% to 4.5% in the top ten. Germline loops: CDR1 SGHAT, CDR2 FQNNGV. J was trimmed by 7 bases and V by 4 bases; bases with no gene match: 10. The CDR3 runs 17 residues. This TCR was recovered from a human donor who donated a stem cell graft to a child with Fanconi anemia. This chain links TRBV11-2 with TRBJ1-4, with 12 bases that match TRBD1. Material: PBMCs, obtained from the stem cell graft. The CDR3 sequence is CASSSSGTGGPGEKLFF. DNA of the CDR3: TGTGCCAGCAGCTCGTCCGGGACAGGGGGCCCAGGTGAAAAACTGTTTTTT. The whole variable domain, remainder taken from reference TRBV11-2 and TRBJ1-4, is EAGVAQSPRYKIIEKRQSVAFWCNPISGHATLYWYQQILGQGPKLLIQFQNNGVVDDSQLPKDRFSAERLKGVDSTLKIQPAKLEDSAVYLCASSSSGTGGPGEKLFFGSGTQLSVL.